These T cell receptor beta chains were read from a single sample in a study of beta chain features in type 1 diabetes. The protocol was immunoSEQ multiplex PCR, while the TCRdb copy is restricted to in-frame clones and leaves out a portion. The table has roughly 340,000 clones, around an eighth seen once; the top ten hold nearly 0.015%. Material: naive CD4+ T cells from blood. These receptors came from a woman aged 18-30 years with type 1 diabetes. The CDR3 runs from the conserved cysteine through the conserved F or W. A D gene is named only where the DNA matches it firmly. The size field is filled for only some rows; it gives once, few, many or a size class.

j_call clone_size d_call v_call cdr3_aa cdr3_nt
TRBJ1-2 few TRBD1 TRBV29-1 CSVDTSGTGYYGYTF TGCAGCGTTGATACATCCGGGACAGGGTACTATGGCTACACCTTC
TRBJ1-5 . TRBD1 TRBV5-4 CASSRIPGQPNQPQHF TGTGCCAGCAGCCGAATTCCGGGACAGCCGAATCAGCCCCAGCATTTT
TRBJ2-7 few TRBD1 TRBV7-3 CASSPQTGGGSYEQYF TGTGCCAGCAGCCCGCAAACAGGGGGCGGGTCCTACGAGCAGTACTTC
TRBJ2-5 . TRBD2 TRBV7-9 CASSAPGLAGVAQYF TGTGCCAGCAGCGCTCCGGGACTAGCGGGGGTGGCCCAGTACTTC
TRBJ2-1 . . TRBV21-1 CASSKGGGSVSSYNEQFF TGTGCCAGCAGCAAAGGAGGAGGTAGCGTGAGCTCCTACAATGAGCAGTTCTTC
TRBJ1-1 few . TRBV6-6 CASSYSRGTNTEAFF TGTGCCAGCAGTTATTCCCGCGGGACGAACACTGAAGCTTTCTTT
TRBJ2-1 few . TRBV4-3 CASSRQQGGWGNEQFF TGCGCCAGCAGCCGGCAACAGGGCGGCTGGGGCAATGAGCAGTTCTTC
TRBJ2-2 . . TRBV7-8 CASSPQSREWNTGELFF TGTGCCAGCAGCCCGCAAAGCCGGGAATGGAACACCGGGGAGCTGTTTTTT
TRBJ1-4 few TRBD1 TRBV7-9 CASSGQGNEKLFF TGTGCCAGCAGCGGACAGGGGAATGAAAAACTGTTTTTT
TRBJ2-4 . TRBD1 TRBV12-5 CASGSTGGDIQYF TGTGCTAGTGGTTCAACAGGGGGTGACATTCAGTACTTC
TRBJ2-4 few . TRBV12-5 CASGLVVGAGNIQYF TGTGCTAGTGGTTTGGTAGTGGGGGCGGGAAACATTCAGTACTTC
TRBJ2-1 few TRBD2 TRBV6-5 CASSYSGSPYNEQFF TGTGCCAGCAGTTATAGCGGGAGTCCCTACAATGAGCAGTTCTTC
TRBJ2-7 few TRBD1 TRBV7-9 CASSLTGTGGYEQYF TGTGCCAGCAGCTTAACCGGGACAGGGGGTTACGAGCAGTACTTC
TRBJ2-6 . TRBD1 TRBV9 CASSQGGAGANVLTF TGTGCCAGCAGCCAAGGGGGCGCTGGGGCCAACGTCCTGACTTTC
TRBJ2-5 . TRBD2 TRBV5-4 CASSLGLAEYF TGTGCCAGCAGCCTCGGACTAGCGGAGTACTTC
TRBJ2-1 few TRBD1 TRBV27 CASSLNRGENEQFF TGTGCCAGCAGTTTGAACAGGGGGGAAAATGAGCAGTTCTTC